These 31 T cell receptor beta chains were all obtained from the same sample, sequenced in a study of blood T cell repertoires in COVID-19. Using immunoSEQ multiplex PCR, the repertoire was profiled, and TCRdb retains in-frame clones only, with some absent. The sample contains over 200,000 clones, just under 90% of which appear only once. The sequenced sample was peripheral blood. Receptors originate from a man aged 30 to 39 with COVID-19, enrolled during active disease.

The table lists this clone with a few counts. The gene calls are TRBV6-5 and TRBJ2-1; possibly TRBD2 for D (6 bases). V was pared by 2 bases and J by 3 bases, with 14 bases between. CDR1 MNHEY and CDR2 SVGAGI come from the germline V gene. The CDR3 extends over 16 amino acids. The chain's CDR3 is CASSYGIGEVYNEQFF. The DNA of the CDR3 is TGTGCCAGCAGTTACGGGATTGGGGAGGTCTACAATGAGCAGTTCTTC.

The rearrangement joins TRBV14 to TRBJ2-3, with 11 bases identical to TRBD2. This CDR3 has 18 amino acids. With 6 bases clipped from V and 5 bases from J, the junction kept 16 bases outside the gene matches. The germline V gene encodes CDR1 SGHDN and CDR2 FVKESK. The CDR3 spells CASSLEPGLADEGDTQYF. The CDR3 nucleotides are TGTGCCAGCAGTCTTGAGCCGGGACTAGCGGATGAGGGAGATACGCAGTATTTT.

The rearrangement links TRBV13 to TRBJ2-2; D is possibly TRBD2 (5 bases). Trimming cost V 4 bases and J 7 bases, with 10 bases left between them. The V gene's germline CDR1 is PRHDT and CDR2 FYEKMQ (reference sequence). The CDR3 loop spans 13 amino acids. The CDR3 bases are TGTGCCAGCAGCTCTACAGCGGACGGGGAGCTGTTTTTT. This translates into CASSSTADGELFF.

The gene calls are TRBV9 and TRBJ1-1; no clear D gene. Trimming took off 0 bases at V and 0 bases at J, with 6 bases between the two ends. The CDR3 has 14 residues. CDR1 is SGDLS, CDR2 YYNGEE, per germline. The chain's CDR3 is CASSVDSVNTEAFF. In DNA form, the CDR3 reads TGTGCCAGCAGCGTAGACTCCGTGAACACTGAAGCTTTCTTT.

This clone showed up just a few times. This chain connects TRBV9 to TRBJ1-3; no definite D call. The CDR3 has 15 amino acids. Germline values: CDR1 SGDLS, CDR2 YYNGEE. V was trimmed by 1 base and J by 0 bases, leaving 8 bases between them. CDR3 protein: CASSVSGFSGNTIYF. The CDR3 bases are TGTGCCAGCAGCGTATCGGGTTTCTCTGGAAACACCATATATTTT.

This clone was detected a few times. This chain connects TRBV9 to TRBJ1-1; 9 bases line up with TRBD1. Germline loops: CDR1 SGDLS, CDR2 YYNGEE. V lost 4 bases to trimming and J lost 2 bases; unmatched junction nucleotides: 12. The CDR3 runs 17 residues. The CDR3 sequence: CASSPGGWTGDNTEAFF. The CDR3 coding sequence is TGTGCCAGCAGCCCAGGGGGTTGGACAGGGGACAACACTGAAGCTTTCTTT. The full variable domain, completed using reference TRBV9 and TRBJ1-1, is DSGVTQTPKHLITATGQRVTLRCSPRSGDLSVYWYQQSLDQGLQFLIQYYNGEERAKGNILERFSAQQFPDLHSELNLSSLELGDSALYFCASSPGGWTGDNTEAFFGQGTRLTVV.

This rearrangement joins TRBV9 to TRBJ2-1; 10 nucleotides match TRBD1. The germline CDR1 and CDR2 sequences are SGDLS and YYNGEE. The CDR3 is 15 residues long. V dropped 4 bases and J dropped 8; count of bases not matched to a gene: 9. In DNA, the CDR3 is TGTGCCAGCAGCCCCGGGACAGGGGAAGCGGATGAGCAGTTCTTC. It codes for CASSPGTGEADEQFF.

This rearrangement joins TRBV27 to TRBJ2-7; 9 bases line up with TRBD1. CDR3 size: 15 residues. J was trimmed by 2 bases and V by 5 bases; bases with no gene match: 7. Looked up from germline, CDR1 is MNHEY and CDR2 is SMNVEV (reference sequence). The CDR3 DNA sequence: TGTGCCAGCAGTCTGACAGGGGGTTATACCTACGAGCAGTACTTC. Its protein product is CASSLTGGYTYEQYF.

Written as DNA, the CDR3 is TGTGCCACCAGCAGAGTAGTGGGGGCGCGGTTCGGGAATGAAAAACTGTTTTTT. Encoded protein: CATSRVVGARFGNEKLFF. The V gene is TRBV15, the J gene TRBJ1-4; D might be TRBD1 (6 bases). Trimming removed 1 base at V and 5 bases at J, with 20 bases between. The CDR3 is made up of 18 amino acids. Looked up from germline, CDR1 is LNHNV and CDR2 is YYDKDF (reference sequence).

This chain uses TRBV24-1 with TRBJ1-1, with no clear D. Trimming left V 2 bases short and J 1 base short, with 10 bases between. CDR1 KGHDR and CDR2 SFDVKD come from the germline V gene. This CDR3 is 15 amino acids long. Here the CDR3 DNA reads TGTGCCACCAGTGATTCCACAGAAAAGAACACTGAAGCTTTCTTT. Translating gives CATSDSTEKNTEAFF.

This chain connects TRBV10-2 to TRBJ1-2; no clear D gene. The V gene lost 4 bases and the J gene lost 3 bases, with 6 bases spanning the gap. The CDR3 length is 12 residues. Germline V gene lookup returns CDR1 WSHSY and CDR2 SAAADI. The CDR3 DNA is TGCGCCAGCAGTGTTGCAGACTATGGCTACACCTTC. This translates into CASSVADYGYTF.

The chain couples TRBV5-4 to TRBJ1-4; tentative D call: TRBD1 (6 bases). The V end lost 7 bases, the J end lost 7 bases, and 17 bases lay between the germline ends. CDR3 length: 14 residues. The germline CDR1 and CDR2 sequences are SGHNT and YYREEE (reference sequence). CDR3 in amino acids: CASRSEGVGEKLFF. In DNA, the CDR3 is TGTGCCAGCCGGAGCGAGGGGGTTGGTGAAAAACTGTTTTTT.

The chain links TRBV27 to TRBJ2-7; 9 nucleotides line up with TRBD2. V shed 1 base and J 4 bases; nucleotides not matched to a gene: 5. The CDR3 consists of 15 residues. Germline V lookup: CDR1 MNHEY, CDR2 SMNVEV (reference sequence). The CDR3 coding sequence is TGTGCCAGCAGTTTATACGCGGGAGGGCCTTACGAGCAGTACTTC. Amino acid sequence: CASSLYAGGPYEQYF.

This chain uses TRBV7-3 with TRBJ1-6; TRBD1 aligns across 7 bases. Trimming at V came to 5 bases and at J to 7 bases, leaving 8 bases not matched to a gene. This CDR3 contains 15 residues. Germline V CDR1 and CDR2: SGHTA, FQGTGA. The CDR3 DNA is TGTGCCAGCAGCCTCACAGGGGTAGGCAATTCACCCCTCCACTTT. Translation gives CASSLTGVGNSPLHF.

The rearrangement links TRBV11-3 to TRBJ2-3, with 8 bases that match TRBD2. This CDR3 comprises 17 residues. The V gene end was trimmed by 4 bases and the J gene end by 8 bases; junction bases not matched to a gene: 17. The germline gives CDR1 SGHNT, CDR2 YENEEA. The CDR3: CASSSREGGATGVTQYF. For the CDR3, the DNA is TGTGCCAGCAGCTCCCGGGAGGGGGGCGCGACGGGAGTTACGCAGTATTTT.

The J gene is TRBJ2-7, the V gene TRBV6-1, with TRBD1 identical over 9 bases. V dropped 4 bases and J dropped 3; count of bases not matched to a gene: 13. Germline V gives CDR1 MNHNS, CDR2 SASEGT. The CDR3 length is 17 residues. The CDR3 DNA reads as TGTGCCAGCAGTGCCCGATTAGGACAGGGGAAATACTACGAGCAGTACTTC. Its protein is CASSARLGQGKYYEQYF.

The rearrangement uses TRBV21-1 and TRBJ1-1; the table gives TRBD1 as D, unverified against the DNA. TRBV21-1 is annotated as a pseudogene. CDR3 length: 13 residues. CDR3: CASSRNRHPEAFF. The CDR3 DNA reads TGTGCCAGCAGCAGGAATCGACACCCTGAAGCTTTCTTT.

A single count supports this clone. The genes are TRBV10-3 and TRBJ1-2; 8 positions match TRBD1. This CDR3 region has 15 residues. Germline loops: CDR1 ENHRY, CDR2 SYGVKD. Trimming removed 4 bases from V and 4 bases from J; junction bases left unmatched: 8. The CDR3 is CAISVQGAVGYGYTF. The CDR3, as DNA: TGTGCCATCAGTGTTCAGGGGGCAGTTGGCTATGGCTACACCTTC.

The CDR3 loop reads CSVEDRGYEQYF. The CDR3 DNA reads TGCAGCGTTGAAGATCGGGGATACGAGCAGTACTTC. This sequence joins TRBV29-1 and TRBJ2-7, with a possible D match to TRBD2 (5 bases). The germline CDR1 and CDR2 sequences are SQVTM and ANQGSEA. The CDR3 has 12 residues. Trimming stripped 0 bases from V and 4 bases from J, with 7 bases between.

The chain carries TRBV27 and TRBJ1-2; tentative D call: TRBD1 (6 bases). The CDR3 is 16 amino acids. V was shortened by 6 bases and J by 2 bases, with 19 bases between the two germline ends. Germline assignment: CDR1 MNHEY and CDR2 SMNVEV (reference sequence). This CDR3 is CASRPPSSQGNYGYTF. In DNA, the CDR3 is TGTGCCAGCAGGCCACCTAGCTCTCAGGGGAACTATGGCTACACCTTC.

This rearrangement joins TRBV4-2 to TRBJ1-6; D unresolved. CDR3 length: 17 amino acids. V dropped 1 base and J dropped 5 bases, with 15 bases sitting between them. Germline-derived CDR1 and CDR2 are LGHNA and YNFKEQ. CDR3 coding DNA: TGTGCCAGCAGCCAAGGAATATGGCAGGTCAATAATTCACCCCTCCACTTT. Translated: CASSQGIWQVNNSPLHF.

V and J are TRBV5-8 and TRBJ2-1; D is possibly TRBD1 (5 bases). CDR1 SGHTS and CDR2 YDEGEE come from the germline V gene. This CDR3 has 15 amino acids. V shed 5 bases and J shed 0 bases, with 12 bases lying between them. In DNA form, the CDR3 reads TGTGCCAGCAGTAGTGACAGCAGCTCCTACAATGAGCAGTTCTTC. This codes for CASSSDSSSYNEQFF.

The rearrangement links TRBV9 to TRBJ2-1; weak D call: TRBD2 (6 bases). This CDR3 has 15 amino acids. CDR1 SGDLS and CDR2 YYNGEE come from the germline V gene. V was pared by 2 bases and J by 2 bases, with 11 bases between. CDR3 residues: CASSVGGTTYNEQFF. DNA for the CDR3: TGTGCCAGCAGCGTCGGCGGGACCACCTACAATGAGCAGTTCTTC.

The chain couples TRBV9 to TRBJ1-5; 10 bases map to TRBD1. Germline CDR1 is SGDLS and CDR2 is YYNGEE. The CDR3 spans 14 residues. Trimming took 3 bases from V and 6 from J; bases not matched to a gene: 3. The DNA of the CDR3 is TGTGCCAGCAGCGGGACAGGGGGACTTCAGCCCCAGCATTTT. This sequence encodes CASSGTGGLQPQHF.

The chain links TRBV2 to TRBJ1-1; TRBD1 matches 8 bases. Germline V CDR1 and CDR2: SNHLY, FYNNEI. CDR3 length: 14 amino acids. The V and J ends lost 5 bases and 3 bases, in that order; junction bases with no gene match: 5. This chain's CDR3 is CASSRQGSDTEAFF. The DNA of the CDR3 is TGTGCCAGCAGTCGACAGGGGAGCGACACTGAAGCTTTCTTT.

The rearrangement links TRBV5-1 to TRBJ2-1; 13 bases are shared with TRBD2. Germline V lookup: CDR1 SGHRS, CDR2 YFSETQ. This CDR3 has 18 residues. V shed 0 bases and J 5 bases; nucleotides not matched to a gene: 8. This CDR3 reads CASSLAGGGLAGNNEQFF. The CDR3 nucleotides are TGCGCCAGCAGCTTGGCCGGAGGGGGACTAGCGGGGAACAATGAGCAGTTCTTC.

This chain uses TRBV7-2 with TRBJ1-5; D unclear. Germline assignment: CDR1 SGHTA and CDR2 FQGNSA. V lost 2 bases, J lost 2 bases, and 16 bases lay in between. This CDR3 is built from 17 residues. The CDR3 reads CASSLPHDTRGNQPQHF. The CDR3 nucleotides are TGTGCCAGCAGCTTACCCCACGACACGAGGGGCAATCAGCCCCAGCATTTT.

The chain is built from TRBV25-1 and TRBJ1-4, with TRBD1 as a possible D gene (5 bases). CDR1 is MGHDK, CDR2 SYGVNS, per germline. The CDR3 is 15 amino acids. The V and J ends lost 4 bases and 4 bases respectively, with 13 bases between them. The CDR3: CASSGWTRLNEKLFF. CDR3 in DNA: TGTGCCAGCAGTGGCTGGACAAGGCTTAATGAAAAACTGTTTTTT.

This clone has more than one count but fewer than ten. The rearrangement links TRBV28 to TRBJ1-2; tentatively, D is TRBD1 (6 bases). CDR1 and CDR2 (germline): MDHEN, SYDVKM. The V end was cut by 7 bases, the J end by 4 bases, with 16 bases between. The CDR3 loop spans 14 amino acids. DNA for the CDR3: TGTGCCAGCACCATTGGTGGGGGGGCCTATGGCTACACCTTC. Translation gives CASTIGGGAYGYTF.

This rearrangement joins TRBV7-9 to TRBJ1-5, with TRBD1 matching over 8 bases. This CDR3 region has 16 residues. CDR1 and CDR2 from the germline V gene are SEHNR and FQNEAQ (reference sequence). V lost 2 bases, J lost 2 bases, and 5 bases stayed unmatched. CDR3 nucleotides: TGTGCCAGCAGCTTATATCCGGGACAGGGCAATCAGCCCCAGCATTTT. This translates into CASSLYPGQGNQPQHF.

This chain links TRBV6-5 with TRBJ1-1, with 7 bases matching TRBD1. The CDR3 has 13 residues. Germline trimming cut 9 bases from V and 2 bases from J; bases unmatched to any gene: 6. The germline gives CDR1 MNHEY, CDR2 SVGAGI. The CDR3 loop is CASRQGQNTEAFF. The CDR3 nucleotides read TGTGCCAGTAGACAGGGCCAAAACACTGAAGCTTTCTTT.